This TCR beta chain was sequenced for a study of T cell responses to AZD1222 COVID-19 vaccine. General observations from the study: An increase in Spike-specific TCR breadth and depth was observed after two AZD1222 doses. CD4 TCRs covered the whole spike, strongest at regions 160-218 and 743-854.

Assay used: immunoSEQ multiplex PCR; TCRdb lists only in-frame clones, some missing. The sample lists about 120,000 clones, approximately 84% occurring once. On this clone itself: Its antigen remains unidentified.

Source: peripheral blood, taken on day 0 of AZD1222 vaccination. The source of this sequence is an adult in good health.

In DNA form, the CDR3 reads TGTGCCAGCTCTCAGTCCGGGACAGGTGGTGAAAAACTGTTTTTT. It codes for CASSQSGTGGEKLFF. The chain couples TRBV18 to TRBJ1-4, with 8 bases that match TRBD1. CDR1 KGHSH and CDR2 LQKENI come from the germline V gene. The CDR3 sequence is 15 residues long. J was trimmed by 7 bases and V by 6 bases; bases with no gene match: 10.